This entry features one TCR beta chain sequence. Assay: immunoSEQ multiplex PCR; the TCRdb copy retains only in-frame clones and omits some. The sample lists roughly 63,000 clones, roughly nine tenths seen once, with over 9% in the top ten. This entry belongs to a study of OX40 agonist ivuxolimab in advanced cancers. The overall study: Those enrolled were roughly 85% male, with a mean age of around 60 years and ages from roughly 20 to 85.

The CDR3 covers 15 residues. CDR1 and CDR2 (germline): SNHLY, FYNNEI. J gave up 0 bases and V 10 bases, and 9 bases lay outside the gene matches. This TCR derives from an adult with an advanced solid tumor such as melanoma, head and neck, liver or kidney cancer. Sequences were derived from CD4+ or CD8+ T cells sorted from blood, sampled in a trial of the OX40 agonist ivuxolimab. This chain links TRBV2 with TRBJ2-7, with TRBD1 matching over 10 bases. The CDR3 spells CATEDRGPLSYEQYF. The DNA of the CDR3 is TGTGCCACCGAAGACAGGGGGCCCCTCTCCTACGAGCAGTACTTC. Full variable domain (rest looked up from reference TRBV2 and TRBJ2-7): EPEVTQTPSHQVTQMGQEVILRCVPISNHLYFYWYRQILGQKVEFLVSFYNNEISEKSEIFDDQFSVERPDGSNFTLKIRSTKLEDSAMYFCATEDRGPLSYEQYFGPGTRLTVT.